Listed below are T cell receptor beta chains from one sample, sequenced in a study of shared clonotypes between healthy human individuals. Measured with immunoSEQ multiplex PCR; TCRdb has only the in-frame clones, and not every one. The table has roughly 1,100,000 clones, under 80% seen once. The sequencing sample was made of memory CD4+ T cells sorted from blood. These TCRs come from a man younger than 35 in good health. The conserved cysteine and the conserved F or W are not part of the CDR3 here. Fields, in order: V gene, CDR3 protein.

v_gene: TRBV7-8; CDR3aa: ASSTSAGKDEQY
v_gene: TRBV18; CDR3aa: ASSPQSGDEQF
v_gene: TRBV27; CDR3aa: ASSSSENQPQH
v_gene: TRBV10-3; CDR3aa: AISERLAGGEADTQY
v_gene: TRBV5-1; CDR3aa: ASSQEPWFTDTQY
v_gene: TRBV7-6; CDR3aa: ASSPLSGSGPDTQY
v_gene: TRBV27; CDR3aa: ASSPKVSDRPTSYEQY
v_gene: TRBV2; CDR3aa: ASSTWDSYNEQF
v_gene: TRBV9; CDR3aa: ASSVGSGQTTNEKLF
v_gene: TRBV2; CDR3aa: ASSVDRISYEQY
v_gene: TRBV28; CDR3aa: ASSLSAPEGTEAF